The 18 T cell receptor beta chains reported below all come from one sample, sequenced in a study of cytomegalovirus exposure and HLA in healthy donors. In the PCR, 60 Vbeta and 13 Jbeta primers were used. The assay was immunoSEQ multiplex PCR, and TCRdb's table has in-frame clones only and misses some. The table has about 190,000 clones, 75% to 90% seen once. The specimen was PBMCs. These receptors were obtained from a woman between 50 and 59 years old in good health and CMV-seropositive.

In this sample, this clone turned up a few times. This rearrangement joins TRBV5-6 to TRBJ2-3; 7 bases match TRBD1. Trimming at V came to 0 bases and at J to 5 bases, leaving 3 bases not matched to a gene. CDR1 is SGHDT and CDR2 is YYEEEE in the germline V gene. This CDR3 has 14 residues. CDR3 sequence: CASSLGQGIDTQYF. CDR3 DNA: TGTGCCAGCAGCTTGGGACAGGGCATAGATACGCAGTATTTT.

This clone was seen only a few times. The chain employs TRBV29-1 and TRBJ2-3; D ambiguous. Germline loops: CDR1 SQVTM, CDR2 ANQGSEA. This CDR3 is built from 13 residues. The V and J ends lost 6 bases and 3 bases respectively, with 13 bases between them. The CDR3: CSVAPGGTDTQYF. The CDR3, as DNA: TGCAGCGTCGCCCCAGGTGGAACAGATACGCAGTATTTT.

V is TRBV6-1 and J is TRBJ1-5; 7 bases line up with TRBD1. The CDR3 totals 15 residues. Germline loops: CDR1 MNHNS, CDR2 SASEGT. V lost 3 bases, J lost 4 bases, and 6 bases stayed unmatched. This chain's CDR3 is CASSDSTGWNQPQHF. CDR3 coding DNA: TGTGCCAGCAGTGATTCGACAGGGTGGAATCAGCCCCAGCATTTT.

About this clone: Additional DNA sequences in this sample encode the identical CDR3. DNA for the CDR3: TGTGCCAGCAGTCCCCCTCAAGGGGGGGCTGGGGCCCCCCTCCACTTT. As protein: CASSPPQGGAGAPLHF. The rearrangement joins TRBV28 to TRBJ1-6, with D perhaps matching TRBD1 (6 bases). Deletions cut 5 bases from V and 13 bases from J, with 24 bases between. This CDR3 region has 16 residues. Germline V gene sequence: CDR1 MDHEN, CDR2 SYDVKM.

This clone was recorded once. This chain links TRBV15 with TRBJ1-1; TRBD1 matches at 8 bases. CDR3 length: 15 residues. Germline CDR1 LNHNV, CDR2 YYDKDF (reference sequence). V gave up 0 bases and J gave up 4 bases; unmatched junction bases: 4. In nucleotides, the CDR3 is TGTGCCACCAGCAGAGATCAGGGGGCGGGCACTGAAGCTTTCTTT. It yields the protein CATSRDQGAGTEAFF.

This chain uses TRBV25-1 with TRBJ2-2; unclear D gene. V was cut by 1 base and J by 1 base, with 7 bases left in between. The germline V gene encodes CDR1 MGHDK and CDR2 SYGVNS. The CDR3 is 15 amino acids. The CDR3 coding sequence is TGTGCCAGCAGTGAATTAGAGTGGAACACCGGGGAGCTGTTTTTT. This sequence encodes CASSELEWNTGELFF.

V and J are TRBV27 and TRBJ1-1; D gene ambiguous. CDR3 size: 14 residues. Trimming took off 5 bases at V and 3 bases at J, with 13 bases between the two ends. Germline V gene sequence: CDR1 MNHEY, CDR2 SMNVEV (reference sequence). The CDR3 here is CASSLLDGDTEAFF. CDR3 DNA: TGTGCCAGCAGTCTTTTGGACGGGGACACTGAAGCTTTCTTT.

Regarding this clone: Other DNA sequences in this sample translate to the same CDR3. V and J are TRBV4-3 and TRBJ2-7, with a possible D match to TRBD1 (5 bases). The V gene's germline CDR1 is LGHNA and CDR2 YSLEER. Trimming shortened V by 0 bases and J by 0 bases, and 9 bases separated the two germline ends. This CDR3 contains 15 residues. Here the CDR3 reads CASSQDRDSSYEQYF. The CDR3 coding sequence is TGCGCCAGCAGCCAAGACAGAGACAGCTCCTACGAGCAGTACTTC.

This CDR3 reads CASSFRLNTGELFF. CDR3 DNA: TGCGCCAGCAGCTTCCGACTGAACACCGGGGAGCTGTTTTTT. The chain carries TRBV4-1 and TRBJ2-2; D remains ambiguous. The CDR3 has 14 amino acids. The ends were cut back, 5 bases at V and 1 base at J, with 8 bases in the middle. Germline-derived CDR1 and CDR2 are MGHRA and YSYEKL.

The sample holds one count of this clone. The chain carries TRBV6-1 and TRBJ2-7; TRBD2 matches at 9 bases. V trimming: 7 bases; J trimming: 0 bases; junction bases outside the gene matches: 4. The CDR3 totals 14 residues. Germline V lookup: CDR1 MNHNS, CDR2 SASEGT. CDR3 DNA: TGTGCCAGCACCCAGCGGGGGGCCTCCTACGAGCAGTACTTC. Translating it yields CASTQRGASYEQYF.

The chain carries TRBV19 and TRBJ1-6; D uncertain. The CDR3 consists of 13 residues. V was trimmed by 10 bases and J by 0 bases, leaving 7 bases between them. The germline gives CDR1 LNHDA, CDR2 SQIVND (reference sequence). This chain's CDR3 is CATGSSYNSPLHF. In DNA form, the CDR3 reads TGTGCCACGGGAAGCTCCTATAATTCACCCCTCCACTTT.

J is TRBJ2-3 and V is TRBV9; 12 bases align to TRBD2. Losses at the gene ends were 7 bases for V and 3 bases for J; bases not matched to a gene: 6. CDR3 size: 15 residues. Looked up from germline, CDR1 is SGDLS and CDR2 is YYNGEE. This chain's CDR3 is CASGNGLAGTDTQYF. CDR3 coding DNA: TGTGCCAGCGGCAATGGACTAGCGGGGACAGATACGCAGTATTTT.

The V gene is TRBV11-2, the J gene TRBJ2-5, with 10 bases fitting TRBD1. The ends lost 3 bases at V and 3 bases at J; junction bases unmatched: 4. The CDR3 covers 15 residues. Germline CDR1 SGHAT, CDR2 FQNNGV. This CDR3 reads CASSFLGTGEETQYF. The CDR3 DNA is TGTGCCAGCAGCTTCCTCGGGACAGGGGAAGAGACCCAGTACTTC.

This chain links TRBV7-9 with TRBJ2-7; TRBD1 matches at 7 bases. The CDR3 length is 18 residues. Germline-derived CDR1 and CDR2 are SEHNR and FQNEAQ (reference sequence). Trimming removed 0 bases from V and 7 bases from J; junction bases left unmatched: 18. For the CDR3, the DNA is TGTGCCAGCAGCTTAGCCAGGACAGGAGCCTTACATTCCTGGGAGCAGTACTTC. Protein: CASSLARTGALHSWEQYF.

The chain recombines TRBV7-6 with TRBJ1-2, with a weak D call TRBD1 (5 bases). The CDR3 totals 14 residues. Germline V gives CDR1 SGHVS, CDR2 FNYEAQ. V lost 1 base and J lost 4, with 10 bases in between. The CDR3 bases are TGTGCCAGCAGCTTAGACCAGGGCCCCTATGGCTACACCTTC. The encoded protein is CASSLDQGPYGYTF.

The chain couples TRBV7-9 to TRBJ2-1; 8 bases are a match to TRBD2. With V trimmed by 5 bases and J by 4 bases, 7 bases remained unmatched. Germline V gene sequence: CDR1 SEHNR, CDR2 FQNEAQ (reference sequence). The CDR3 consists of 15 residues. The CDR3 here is CASSPRGGPYNEQFF. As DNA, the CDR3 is TGTGCCAGCAGCCCCCGCGGGGGGCCATACAATGAGCAGTTCTTC.

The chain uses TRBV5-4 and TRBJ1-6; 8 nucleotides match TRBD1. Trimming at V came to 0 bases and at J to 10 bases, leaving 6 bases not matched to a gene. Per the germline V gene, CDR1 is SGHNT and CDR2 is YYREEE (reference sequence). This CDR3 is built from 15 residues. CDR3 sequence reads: CASSLASTGASPLHF. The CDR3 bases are TGTGCCAGCAGCTTGGCCTCGACAGGGGCCTCACCCCTCCACTTT.

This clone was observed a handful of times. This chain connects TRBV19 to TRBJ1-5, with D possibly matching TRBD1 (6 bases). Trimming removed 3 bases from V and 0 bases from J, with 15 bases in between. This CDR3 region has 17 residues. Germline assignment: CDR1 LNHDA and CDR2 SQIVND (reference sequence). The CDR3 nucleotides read TGTGCCAGTAGTATGTTCGGGGGGGCTGGTAGCAATCAGCCCCAGCATTTT. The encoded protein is CASSMFGGAGSNQPQHF.